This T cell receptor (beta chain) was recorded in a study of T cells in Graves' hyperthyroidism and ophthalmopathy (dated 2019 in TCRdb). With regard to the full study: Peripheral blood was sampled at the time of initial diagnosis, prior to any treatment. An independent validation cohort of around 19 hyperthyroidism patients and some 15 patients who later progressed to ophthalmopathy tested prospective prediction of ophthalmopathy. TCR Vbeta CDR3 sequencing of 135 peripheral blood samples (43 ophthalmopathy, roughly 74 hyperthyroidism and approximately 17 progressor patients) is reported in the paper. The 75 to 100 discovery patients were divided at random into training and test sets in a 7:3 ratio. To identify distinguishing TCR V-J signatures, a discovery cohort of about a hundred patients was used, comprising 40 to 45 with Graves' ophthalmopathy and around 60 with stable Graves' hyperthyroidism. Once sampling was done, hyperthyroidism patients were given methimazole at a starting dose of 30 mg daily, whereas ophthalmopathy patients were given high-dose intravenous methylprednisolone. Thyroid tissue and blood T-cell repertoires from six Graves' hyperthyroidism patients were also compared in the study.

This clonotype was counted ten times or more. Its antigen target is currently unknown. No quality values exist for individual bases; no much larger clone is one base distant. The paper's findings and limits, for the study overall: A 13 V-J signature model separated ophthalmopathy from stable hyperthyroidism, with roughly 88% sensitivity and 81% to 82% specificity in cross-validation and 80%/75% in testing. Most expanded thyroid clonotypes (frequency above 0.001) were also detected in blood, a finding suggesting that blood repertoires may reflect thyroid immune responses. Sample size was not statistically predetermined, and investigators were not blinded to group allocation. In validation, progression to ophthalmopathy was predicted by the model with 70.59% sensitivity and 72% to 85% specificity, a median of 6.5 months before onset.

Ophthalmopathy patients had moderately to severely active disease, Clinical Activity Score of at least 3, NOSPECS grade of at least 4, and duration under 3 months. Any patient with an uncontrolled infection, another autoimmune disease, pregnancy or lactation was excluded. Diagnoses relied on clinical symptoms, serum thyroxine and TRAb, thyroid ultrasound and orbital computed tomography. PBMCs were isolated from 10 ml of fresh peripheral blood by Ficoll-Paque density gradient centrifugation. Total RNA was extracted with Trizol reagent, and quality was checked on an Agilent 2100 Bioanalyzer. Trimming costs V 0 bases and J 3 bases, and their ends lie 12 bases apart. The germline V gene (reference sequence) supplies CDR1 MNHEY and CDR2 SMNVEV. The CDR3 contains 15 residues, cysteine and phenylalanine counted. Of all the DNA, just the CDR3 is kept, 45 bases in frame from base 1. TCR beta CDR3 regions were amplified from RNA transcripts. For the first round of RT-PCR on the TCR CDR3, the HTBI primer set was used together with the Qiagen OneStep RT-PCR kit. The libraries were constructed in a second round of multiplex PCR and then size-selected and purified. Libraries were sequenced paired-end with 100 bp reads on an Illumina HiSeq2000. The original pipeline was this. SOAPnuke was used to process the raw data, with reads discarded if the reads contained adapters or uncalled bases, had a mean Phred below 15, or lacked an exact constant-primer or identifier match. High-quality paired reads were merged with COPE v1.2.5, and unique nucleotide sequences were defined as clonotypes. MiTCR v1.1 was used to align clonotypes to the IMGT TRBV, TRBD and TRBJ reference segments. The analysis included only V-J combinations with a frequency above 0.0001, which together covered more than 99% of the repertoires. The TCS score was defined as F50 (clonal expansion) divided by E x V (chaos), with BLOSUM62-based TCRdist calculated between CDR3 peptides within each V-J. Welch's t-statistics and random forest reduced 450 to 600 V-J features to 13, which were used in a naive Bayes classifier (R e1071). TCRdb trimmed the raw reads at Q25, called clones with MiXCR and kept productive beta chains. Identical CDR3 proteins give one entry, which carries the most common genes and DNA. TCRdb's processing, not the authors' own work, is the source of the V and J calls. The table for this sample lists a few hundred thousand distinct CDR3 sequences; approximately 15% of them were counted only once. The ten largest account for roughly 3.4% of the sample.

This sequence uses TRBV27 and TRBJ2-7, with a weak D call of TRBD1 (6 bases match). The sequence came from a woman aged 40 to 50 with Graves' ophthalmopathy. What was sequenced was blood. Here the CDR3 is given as CASSLSWQGNYEQYF. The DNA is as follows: TGTGCCAGCAGTTTATCGTGGCAGGGGAACTACGAGCAGTACTTC.